This record concerns one TCR beta chain sequence. The data are from a study of blood T cell repertoires in COVID-19. Overall study: Whether acute or convalescent, the COVID-19 samples came from the United States, Italy and Spain. Sources were T cells, B-cell-depleted T cells, or PBMCs; the material itself was cDNA or gDNA.

The table came from immunoSEQ multiplex PCR; TCRdb's copy has only in-frame clones and leaves some out. The table has 200,000 or so clones, roughly 87% seen once. The V gene end was trimmed by 5 bases and the J gene end by 4 bases; junction bases not matched to a gene: 9. There are 16 residues in the CDR3. Per the germline V gene, CDR1 is SGHTA and CDR2 is FQGNSA. The source is a woman aged 35 to 49 with acute or convalescent COVID-19. The rearrangement uses TRBV7-2 and TRBJ2-3, with 10 bases lining up with TRBD2. Sequencing input: peripheral blood. CDR3 sequence: CASSPSGGAGPDTQYF. The CDR3 DNA sequence: TGTGCCAGCAGCCCAAGCGGGGGGGCGGGCCCAGATACGCAGTATTTT.